The 3 T cell receptor beta chains below were found in one sample sequenced in a study of PD-1 blockade in classical Hodgkin lymphoma. Using immunoSEQ multiplex PCR, the repertoire was profiled, and TCRdb retains in-frame clones only, with some absent. The sample lists under 65,000 clones, 75% to 90% occurring once. After autologous stem cell transplantation all patients relapsed, and prior brentuximab vedotin exposure differed between cohorts. Sequencing used peripheral blood mononuclear cells (PBMCs), obtained at baseline. These receptors came from a human donor with classical Hodgkin lymphoma.

The V and J genes are TRBV7-9 and TRBJ1-1; D is unresolved. Germline CDR1 SEHNR, CDR2 FQNEAQ (reference sequence). V was pared by 2 bases and J by 4 bases, with 2 bases between. The CDR3 is 11 amino acids. The CDR3 DNA follows: TGTGCCAGCAGCTTAAGCACTGAAGCTTTCTTT. Translation: CASSLSTEAFF.

The chain combines TRBV15 with TRBJ1-2; D is undetermined. CDR3 size: 15 residues. V gave up 0 bases and J gave up 7 bases, with 15 bases separating them. The germline V gene has CDR1 LNHNV and CDR2 YYDKDF (reference sequence). The CDR3 is CATSRDLGLYTGYTF. CDR3 nucleotide sequence: TGTGCCACCAGCAGAGATCTTGGCCTATACACTGGCTACACCTTC.

The V gene is TRBV10-2, the J gene TRBJ1-2, with unresolved D. The CDR3 has 15 residues. V dropped 2 bases and J dropped 7 bases, with 17 bases sitting between them. Germline V gene data show CDR1 as WSHSY and CDR2 as SAAADI. The CDR3 region is CASSEEWATYLGYTF. The CDR3 DNA is TGCGCCAGCAGTGAGGAGTGGGCCACCTATCTTGGCTACACCTTC.